These T cell receptor beta chains were read from a single sample in a study of T cells in Graves' hyperthyroidism and ophthalmopathy. TCRdb redid the calling of the multiplex PCR reads with MiXCR, one entry per CDR3 protein. The sample has some 740,000 distinct CDR3 sequences, approximately 14% seen once; the top ten hold roughly a tenth. Sequencing was done on a sample of blood. The receptors shown here come from a woman between 18 and 30 years old with Graves' hyperthyroidism. Each CDR3 is given without its conserved first and last residue. A D gene is named only where the DNA matches it firmly. Some rows mark clone size as missing; the rest say once, few, many or name a class of expanded clone.

>TRBJ1-2|-|-|TRBV19
ASSIGLNFNYGYT
>TRBJ2-5|-|many|TRBV3-1
ASSPVFQSGETQY
>TRBJ2-7|TRBD2|many|TRBV7-2
ASSILAGGPEQY
>TRBJ2-4|-|few|TRBV29-1
SVGTAGTKNIQY
>TRBJ1-6|-|many|TRBV7-2
ASRRKGSYNSPLH
>TRBJ2-4|TRBD1|-|TRBV6-2/TRBV6-3
ALPEGQGVAKNIQY
>TRBJ1-3|-|many|TRBV18
ASSSSTEARNTIY
>TRBJ2-7|-|-|TRBV20-1
SARDLQGWGHEQY
>TRBJ2-5|TRBD1|-|TRBV6-2/TRBV6-3
ASSSPWTGKKETQY
>TRBJ1-2|TRBD1|-|TRBV29-1
SGAPGQGDYGYT
>TRBJ2-1|-|many|TRBV18
ASSPPTKYNEQF
>TRBJ2-7|-|few|TRBV6-5
ASSYGTGLTGDEQY
>TRBJ2-1|-|once|TRBV6-1
ASSALNGQF
>TRBJ1-5|-|few|TRBV7-9
ASSIGGGIGNQPQH
>TRBJ2-3|-|many|TRBV7-8
ASSPGPGTDTQY
>TRBJ2-2|TRBD1|few|TRBV29-1
SVARGHTGELF
>TRBJ1-6|TRBD1|-|TRBV20-1
SAVRQGFDSPLH
>TRBJ2-3|TRBD1|-|TRBV9
ASRRGAGGRRGTDTQY
>TRBJ1-5|-|few|TRBV6-2/TRBV6-3
ASSAVPGAQPQH
>TRBJ2-3|-|few|TRBV24-1
ATSEAVADTQY
>TRBJ1-1|-|many|TRBV7-9
ASSSWGASNTEAF
>TRBJ2-7|-|many|TRBV7-9
ASSSRGAHSYEQY
>TRBJ2-5|-|-|TRBV28
ASRRIQETQY
>TRBJ1-6|-|many|TRBV27
ASSISWGDVASPLH
>TRBJ1-2|-|few|TRBV9
ASSPSGTGRTGNGYT
>TRBJ1-3|-|-|TRBV2
ASSEASRAASGNTIY